What follows describes a single T cell receptor beta chain. The antigen is undetermined. The sample originates from a study of graft-versus-host responses after intestinal transplantation. Study details: Multivisceral, liver-intestinal, or isolated intestinal transplants were given to recipients. Tacrolimus and steroids were given for three to four years to all recipients after anti-thymocyte globulin induction.

The CDR3 is made up of 13 amino acids. Germline V gene lookup returns CDR1 LGHNA and CDR2 YNFKEQ. Between the trimmed V and J ends, which lost 0 bases and 9 bases, there was a span of 10 bases. Libraries were prepared by immunoSEQ multiplex PCR; TCRdb keeps only in-frame clonotypes and omits some of them. The sample records approximately 80,000 clones, 85% to 90% being singletons. The TCR sequence derives from a human donor who received an intestinal transplant. The rearrangement joins TRBV4-2 to TRBJ2-3, with no clear D. Sequences were derived from unstimulated CD4+ T cells sorted from spleen or lymph node cells, sampled before intestinal transplant. Here the CDR3 DNA reads TGTGCCAGCAGCCAAGAAGGTAGCTACACGCAGTATTTT. Amino acid sequence: CASSQEGSYTQYF.